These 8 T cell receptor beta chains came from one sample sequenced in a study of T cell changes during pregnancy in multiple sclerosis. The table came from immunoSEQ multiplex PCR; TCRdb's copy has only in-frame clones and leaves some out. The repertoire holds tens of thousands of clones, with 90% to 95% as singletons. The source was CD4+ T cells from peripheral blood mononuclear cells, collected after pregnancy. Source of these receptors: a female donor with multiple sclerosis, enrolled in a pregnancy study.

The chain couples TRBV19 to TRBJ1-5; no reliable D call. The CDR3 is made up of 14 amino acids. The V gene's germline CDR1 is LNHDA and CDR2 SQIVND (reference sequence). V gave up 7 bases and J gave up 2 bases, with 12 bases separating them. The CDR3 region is CASTRRSGNQPQHF. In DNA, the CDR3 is TGTGCCAGTACTAGAAGGAGCGGCAATCAGCCCCAGCATTTT. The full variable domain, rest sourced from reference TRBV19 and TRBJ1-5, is DGGITQSPKYLFRKEGQNVTLSCEQNLNHDAMYWYRQDPGQGLRLIYYSQIVNDFQKGDIAEGYSVSREKKESFPLTVTSAQKNPTAFYLCASTRRSGNQPQHFGDGTRLSIL.

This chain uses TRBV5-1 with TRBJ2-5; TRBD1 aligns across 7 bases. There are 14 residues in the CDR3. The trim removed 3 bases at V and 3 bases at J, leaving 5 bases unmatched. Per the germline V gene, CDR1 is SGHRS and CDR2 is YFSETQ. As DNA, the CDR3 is TGCGCCAGCAGCTCTGGGACAGCTGAAGAGACCCAGTACTTC. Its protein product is CASSSGTAEETQYF. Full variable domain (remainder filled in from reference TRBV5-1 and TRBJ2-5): KAGVTQTPRYLIKTRGQQVTLSCSPISGHRSVSWYQQTPGQGLQFLFEYFSETQRNKGNFPGRFSGRQFSNSRSEMNVSTLELGDSALYLCASSSGTAEETQYFGPGTRLLVL.

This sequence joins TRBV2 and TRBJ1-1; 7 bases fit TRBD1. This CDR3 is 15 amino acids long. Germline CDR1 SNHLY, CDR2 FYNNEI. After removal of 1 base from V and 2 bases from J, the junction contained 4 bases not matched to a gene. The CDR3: CASSEVQGVNTEAFF. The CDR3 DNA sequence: TGTGCCAGCAGTGAAGTCCAGGGGGTTAACACTGAAGCTTTCTTT. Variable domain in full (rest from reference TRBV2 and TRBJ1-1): EPEVTQTPSHQVTQMGQEVILRCVPISNHLYFYWYRQILGQKVEFLVSFYNNEISEKSEIFDDQFSVERPDGSNFTLKIRSTKLEDSAMYFCASSEVQGVNTEAFFGQGTRLTVV.

CDR3 residues: CASSSGLAGRRGQFF. In nucleotides, the CDR3 is TGTGCCAGCAGTTCGGGACTAGCGGGAAGAAGGGGGCAGTTCTTC. The genes are TRBV27 and TRBJ2-1; 13 positions agree with TRBD2. V gave up 4 bases and J gave up 12 bases; unmatched junction bases: 9. Germline CDR1 MNHEY, CDR2 SMNVEV (reference sequence). CDR3 size: 15 residues.

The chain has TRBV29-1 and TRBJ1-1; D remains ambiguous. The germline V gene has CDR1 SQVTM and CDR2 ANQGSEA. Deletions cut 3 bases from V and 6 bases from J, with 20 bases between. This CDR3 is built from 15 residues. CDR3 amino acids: CSVDGGSGDGAEAFF. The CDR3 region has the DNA TGCAGCGTTGACGGAGGGTCTGGGGATGGCGCTGAAGCTTTCTTT.

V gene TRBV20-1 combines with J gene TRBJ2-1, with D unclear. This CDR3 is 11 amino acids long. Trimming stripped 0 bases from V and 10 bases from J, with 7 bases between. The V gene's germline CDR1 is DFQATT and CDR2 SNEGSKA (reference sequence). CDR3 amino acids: CSAREGFEQFF. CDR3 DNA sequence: TGCAGTGCTAGAGAGGGCTTCGAGCAGTTCTTC.

This CDR3 reads CASIAGGLPNEQFF. The CDR3 bases are TGTGCCAGTATCGCGGGAGGCCTCCCCAATGAGCAGTTCTTC. J is TRBJ2-1 and V is TRBV19; 8 bases are shared with TRBD2. CDR1 and CDR2 (germline): LNHDA, SQIVND (reference sequence). The CDR3 runs to 14 residues. Losses at the gene ends were 7 bases for V and 6 bases for J; bases not matched to a gene: 8.

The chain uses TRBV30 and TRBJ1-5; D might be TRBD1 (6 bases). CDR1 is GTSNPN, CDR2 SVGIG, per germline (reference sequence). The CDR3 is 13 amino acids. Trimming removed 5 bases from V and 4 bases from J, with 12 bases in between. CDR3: CAWRGAGNQPQHF. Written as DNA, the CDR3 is TGTGCCTGGCGGGGGGCAGGGAATCAGCCCCAGCATTTT.